The next 24 T cell receptor beta chains were all read from a single sample in a study of blood T cells in healthy people across ages. A sample-barcoded 5' primer and a J-beta primer mix were used in a second PCR of roughly 6 to 11 cycles. TCRdb analysed the 5' RACE reads with MiXCR anew, one entry per CDR3 protein. The profile shows hundreds of thousands of distinct CDR3 sequences, approximately 49% of them singletons. The sample consisted of blood. Source of these receptors: a man younger than 45 in good health.

This rearrangement joins TRBV7-2 to TRBJ1-4; no reliable D call. This CDR3 spans 15 amino acids. CDR1 and CDR2 from the germline V gene are SGHTA and FQGNSA. Trimming removed 5 bases at V and 3 bases at J, with 13 bases between. This chain's CDR3 is CASSLNSAANEKLFF. The CDR3 nucleotides are TGTGCCAGCAGCCTGAACAGTGCAGCTAATGAAAAACTGTTTTTT.

The V gene is TRBV29-1, the J gene TRBJ2-3; D uncertain. This CDR3 has 11 amino acids. Trimming cost V 8 bases and J 5 bases, with 11 bases left between them. Germline values: CDR1 SQVTM, CDR2 ANQGSEA. For the CDR3, the DNA is TGCAGCTATGACTTGGGAGATACGCAGTATTTT. This sequence encodes CSYDLGDTQYF.

This clonotype has just a few counts. One end of the junction is discordant with germline, which a read error may explain. The chain has TRBV6-2 or TRBV6-3 and TRBJ2-7; D unresolved. Germline V CDR1 and CDR2: MNHEY, SVGEGT. The CDR3 covers 11 residues. CDR3 DNA: TGTGCCAGTAGTTATGACAACGAGCAGTACTTC. Its protein is CASSYDNEQYF.

This clonotype has only a few counts. V usage is TRBV20-1 and J usage is TRBJ2-5, with 10 bases that match TRBD1. Trimming removed 6 bases from V and 3 bases from J; junction bases left unmatched: 10. Germline V lookup: CDR1 DFQATT, CDR2 SNEGSKA (reference sequence). The CDR3 sequence is 15 residues long. The CDR3 nucleotides are TGCAGTGCGAGGCCCCTTGGGACAGGGGAAGAGACCCAGTACTTC. Encoded protein: CSARPLGTGEETQYF.

This clonotype was observed many times. This chain uses TRBV29-1 with TRBJ2-5; D perhaps matches TRBD1 (5 bases). The CDR3 contains 15 residues. V lost 0 bases and J lost 1, with 12 bases in between. Germline V CDR1 and CDR2: SQVTM, ANQGSEA. In DNA, the CDR3 is TGCAGCGTTGAAGATAGTGGGCAGGGCCAAGAGACCCAGTACTTC. Translating it yields CSVEDSGQGQETQYF.

The chain uses TRBV28 and TRBJ2-2, with D perhaps matching TRBD1 or TRBD2 (6 bases each). The ends were cut back, 5 bases at V and 4 bases at J, with 14 bases in the middle. The CDR3 sequence is 15 residues long. Germline CDR1 reads MDHEN; CDR2 reads SYDVKM. CDR3 sequence (DNA): TGTGCCAGCAGTGAGGGGGGCGGTGGCACCGGGGAGCTGTTTTTT. It specifies CASSEGGGGTGELFF.

This clonotype was observed a handful of times. The chain joins TRBV12-3 or TRBV12-4 to TRBJ2-3; perhaps D is TRBD1 or TRBD2 (6 bases each). This CDR3 is built from 15 residues. V was trimmed by 5 bases and J by 6 bases, leaving 18 bases between them. The CDR3 sequence: CASSTIRGALDTQYF. CDR3 DNA: TGTGCCAGCAGTACCATAAGGGGGGCCTTGGATACGCAGTATTTT.

The table lists this clonotype with a few counts. The chain carries TRBV27 and TRBJ1-1; TRBD1 might be the D (6 bases). Germline CDR1 MNHEY, CDR2 SMNVEV (reference sequence). This CDR3 spans 14 amino acids. The V end was cut by 6 bases, the J end by 3 bases, with 14 bases between. This chain's CDR3 is CASRPQGSYTEAFF. CDR3 coding DNA: TGTGCCAGCAGGCCACAGGGCTCGTACACTGAAGCTTTCTTT.

This chain uses TRBV3-1 with TRBJ2-1; 10 nucleotides match TRBD1. The CDR3 has 15 residues. Germline values: CDR1 LGHDT, CDR2 YNNKEL (reference sequence). V was clipped by 4 bases and J by 8 bases; unmatched bases: 8. The CDR3 region has the DNA TGTGCCAGCAGCCCGGGACAGGGGACCGTTTATGAGCAGTTCTTC. Protein product: CASSPGQGTVYEQFF.

This clonotype came up a few times. The chain carries TRBV7-9 and TRBJ1-1; weak D call: TRBD1 (6 bases). CDR1 is SEHNR and CDR2 is FQNEAQ in the germline V gene (reference sequence). The CDR3 covers 17 residues. V was trimmed by 5 bases and J by 1 base, leaving 20 bases between them. The CDR3 protein is CASSPHSLGRGNTEAFF. DNA for the CDR3: TGTGCCAGCAGCCCCCACTCTCTTGGCAGGGGGAACACTGAAGCTTTCTTT.

V gene TRBV12-3 or TRBV12-4 combines with J gene TRBJ1-5; D might be TRBD1 (5 bases). Trimming stripped 1 base from V and 5 bases from J, with 15 bases between. This CDR3 has 16 residues. CDR3 in DNA: TGTGCCAGCAGTTTAGGGGGCGCGGCGGGAGATCAGCCCCAGCATTTT. Its translation is CASSLGGAAGDQPQHF.

With respect to this clonotype: One junction end disagrees with the germline gene, perhaps due to a read error. The chain carries TRBV20-1 and TRBJ2-3; 10 bases map to TRBD2. The CDR3 has 17 residues. CDR1 and CDR2 from the germline V gene are DFQATT and SNEGSKA (reference sequence). The CDR3 is CSARVSGGGILTATQYF. The CDR3 DNA is TGCAGTGCTAGAGTGAGCGGGGGGGGAATCCTCACAGCTACGCAGTATTTT.

The chain carries TRBV4-1 and TRBJ1-2; no reliable D call. The CDR3 length is 16 residues. From germline, CDR1 is MGHRA and CDR2 YSYEKL. V was pared by 0 bases and J by 3 bases, with 14 bases between. CDR3 sequence reads: CASSQDHGPLYYGYTF. CDR3 DNA: TGCGCCAGCAGCCAAGATCATGGACCCCTATACTATGGCTACACCTTC.

This sequence joins TRBV6-5 and TRBJ1-2; a weak D match, TRBD1 (5 bases). V lost 4 bases, J lost 0 bases, and 9 bases lay in between. This CDR3 spans 14 amino acids. Germline V CDR1 and CDR2: MNHEY, SVGAGI. CDR3 nucleotides: TGTGCCAGCAGTTGGGACCGAACTAACTATGGCTACACCTTC. Its translation is CASSWDRTNYGYTF.

The rearrangement links TRBV7-9 to TRBJ1-5; D gene unclear. Germline V lookup: CDR1 SEHNR, CDR2 FQNEAQ (reference sequence). Trimming left V 5 bases short and J 7 bases short, with 15 bases between. The CDR3 sequence is 14 residues long. The CDR3 DNA is TGTGCCAGCAGCCCTCTAGTGGAGGGACAGCCCCAGCATTTT. Translated: CASSPLVEGQPQHF. The full variable domain, with the rest looked up from reference TRBV7-9 and TRBJ1-5, is DTGVSQNPRHKITKRGQNVTFRCDPISEHNRLYWYRQTLGQGPEFLTYFQNEAQLEKSRLLSDRFSAERPKGSFSTLEIQRTEQGDSAMYLCASSPLVEGQPQHFGDGTRLSIL.

A note on this clonotype: Mismatch with germline at one junction end may stem from a read error. The chain links TRBV7-2 to TRBJ1-4; TRBD1 matches at 7 bases. This CDR3 region has 16 residues. The germline V gene has CDR1 SGHTA and CDR2 FQGNSA. CDR3: CASSPRGQTTSEKLFF. CDR3 DNA sequence: TGTGCCAGCAGCCCGAGGGGGCAAACAACTAGTGAAAAACTGTTTTTT.

The chain combines TRBV30 with TRBJ2-3; 7 nucleotides match TRBD2. Trimming at V came to 3 bases and at J to 2 bases, leaving 2 bases not matched to a gene. Germline assignment: CDR1 GTSNPN and CDR2 SVGIG (reference sequence). CDR3 length equals 13 residues. CDR3 coding DNA: TGTGCCTGGAGCGGGGGGTACACAGATACGCAGTATTTT. It encodes CAWSGGYTDTQYF.

This clonotype was detected only a few times. This chain links TRBV30 with TRBJ2-7, with D perhaps TRBD2 (6 bases). The CDR3 has 12 residues. The germline V gene encodes CDR1 GTSNPN and CDR2 SVGIG (reference sequence). Trimming shortened V by 8 bases and J by 7 bases, and 18 bases separated the two germline ends. CDR3 protein: CAGLDRAGEQYF. The CDR3 DNA follows: TGTGCCGGGTTGGACCGCGCGGGGGAGCAGTACTTC.

This sequence joins TRBV6-1 and TRBJ1-1, with 7 bases identical to TRBD1. The CDR3 spans 17 residues. Germline CDR1 and CDR2: MNHNS and SASEGT. V trimming: 5 bases; J trimming: 1 base; junction bases outside the gene matches: 13. CDR3 DNA: TGTGCCAGCAGTCCTAAAGGAAACAGGGGCGGGAACACTGAAGCTTTCTTT. As protein: CASSPKGNRGGNTEAFF.

Comments on this clonotype: A read error may account for a junction end that differs from germline. DNA of the CDR3: TGTCCCAGCAGTGAAAACAGCGCTAGCACAGATACGCAGTATTTT. Its translation is CPSSENSASTDTQYF. The chain joins TRBV2 to TRBJ2-3, with D hard to call. CDR1 is SNHLY and CDR2 is FYNNEI in the germline V gene. The CDR3 covers 15 residues. Full variable domain (missing parts from reference TRBV2 and TRBJ2-3): EPEVTQTPSHQVTQMGQEVILRCVPISNHLYFYWYRQILGQKVEFLVSFYNNEISEKSEIFDDQFSVERPDGSNFTLKIRSTKLEDSAMYFCPSSENSASTDTQYFGPGTRLTVL.

This clonotype has only a few counts. The J gene is TRBJ2-6, the V gene TRBV28; D is uncertain. The CDR3 is made up of 16 amino acids. V dropped 6 bases and J dropped 0 bases, with 12 bases sitting between them. Per the germline V gene, CDR1 is MDHEN and CDR2 is SYDVKM. DNA of the CDR3: TGTGCCAGCAGAGCTGAGACGGCCTCTGGGGCCAACGTCCTGACTTTC. Its protein product is CASRAETASGANVLTF.

V and J are TRBV6-5 and TRBJ2-5; D is uncertain. Deletions cut 4 bases from V and 3 bases from J, with 9 bases between. Per the germline V gene, CDR1 is MNHEY and CDR2 is SVGAGI. The CDR3 contains 13 residues. CDR3 in DNA: TGTGCCAGCAGTTCCCCCATTGAAGAGACCCAGTACTTC. Translated: CASSSPIEETQYF.

This clonotype came up once. The V gene is TRBV29-1, the J gene TRBJ1-2, with D perhaps matching TRBD1 (6 bases). In germline, CDR1 is SQVTM, CDR2 ANQGSEA. This CDR3 spans 13 amino acids. V dropped 7 bases and J dropped 7 bases, with 19 bases sitting between them. CDR3 bases: TGCAGCGCTGAGAGGGGGACCGGCCCTGGCTACACCTTC. Amino acid sequence: CSAERGTGPGYTF.

The gene calls are TRBV7-2 and TRBJ2-3, with TRBD2 identical over 15 bases. V shed 0 bases and J 3 bases; nucleotides not matched to a gene: 1. The CDR3 spans 17 residues. The germline CDR1 and CDR2 sequences are SGHTA and FQGNSA. CDR3 sequence reads: CASSLAGTSGGTDTQYF. DNA for the CDR3: TGTGCCAGCAGCTTAGCGGGGACTAGCGGGGGGACAGATACGCAGTATTTT. Full variable domain (outside the CDR3, taken from reference TRBV7-2 and TRBJ2-3): GAGVSQSPSNKVTEKGKDVELRCDPISGHTALYWYRQSLGQGLEFLIYFQGNSAPDKSGLPSDRFSAERTGGSVSTLTIQRTQQEDSAVYLCASSLAGTSGGTDTQYFGPGTRLTVL.